This T cell receptor beta chain was observed in a study of Ad26.COV2.S vaccination and SARS-CoV-2 variants. Study details: Vaccine-arm donor from the placebo-controlled COV1001 Ad26.COV2.S trial. In the study, Ad26.COV2.S was injected intramuscularly once, or twice 56 days apart.

Treatment meaning: some 20 received Ad26.COV2.S at low or high dose, single or two shots; 5 received placebo; per-sample allocation not given. The study sampled participants on day 63 after the first vaccine or placebo injection. Only in-frame clones appear in the TCRdb table, and some are missing; sequencing was by immunoSEQ multiplex PCR. The data show roughly 380,000 clones, 85% to 90% seen once. Germline lookup yields CDR1 SGHNT and CDR2 YYREEE (reference sequence). V lost 0 bases to trimming and J lost 14 bases; unmatched junction nucleotides: 13. The CDR3 contains 15 residues. The V gene is TRBV5-4, the J gene TRBJ2-1; 8 nucleotides align to TRBD2. Material: peripheral blood, obtained in a trial of Ad26.COV2.S vaccine versus placebo. This clonotype was obtained from a person aged 18-60 years who received the Ad26.COV2.S COVID-19 vaccine or a placebo. The CDR3 is CASSLATGGPDIEFF. The CDR3 DNA reads as TGTGCCAGCAGCTTGGCTACGGGGGGGCCTGATATTGAGTTCTTC.